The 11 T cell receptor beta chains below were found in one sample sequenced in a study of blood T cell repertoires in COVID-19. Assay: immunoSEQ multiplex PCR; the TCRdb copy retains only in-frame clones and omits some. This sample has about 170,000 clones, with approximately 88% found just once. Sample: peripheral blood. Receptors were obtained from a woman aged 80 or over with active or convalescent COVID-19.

DNA of the CDR3: TGTGCCAGCAGCCAAGATCGGGACTCCTGCACAGATACGCAGTATTTT. This gives the protein CASSQDRDSCTDTQYF. This chain uses TRBV3-1 (or the pseudogene TRBV3-2) with TRBJ2-3; TRBD2 is a possible D gene (6 bases). From germline, CDR1 is LGHDT and CDR2 YNNKEL (reference sequence). V dropped 0 bases and J dropped 1 base, with 11 bases sitting between them. This CDR3 is 16 amino acids long.

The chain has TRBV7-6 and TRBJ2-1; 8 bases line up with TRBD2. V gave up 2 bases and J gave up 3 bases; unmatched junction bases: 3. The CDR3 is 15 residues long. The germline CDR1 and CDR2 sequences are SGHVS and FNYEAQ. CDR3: CASSLTGGNYNEQFF. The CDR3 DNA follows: TGTGCCAGCAGCTTAACGGGGGGGAACTACAATGAGCAGTTCTTC.

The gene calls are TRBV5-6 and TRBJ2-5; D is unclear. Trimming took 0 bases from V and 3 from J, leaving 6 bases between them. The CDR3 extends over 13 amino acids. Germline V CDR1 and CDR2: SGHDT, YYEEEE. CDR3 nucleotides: TGTGCCAGCAGCTTGGGGCTGAAAGAGACCCAGTACTTC. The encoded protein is CASSLGLKETQYF.

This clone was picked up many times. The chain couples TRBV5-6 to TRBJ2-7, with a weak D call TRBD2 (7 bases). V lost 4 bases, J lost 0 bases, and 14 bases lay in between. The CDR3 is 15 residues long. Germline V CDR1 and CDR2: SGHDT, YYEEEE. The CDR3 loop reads CASSPEGGSSYEQYF. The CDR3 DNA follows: TGTGCCAGCAGCCCTGAGGGGGGGAGCTCCTACGAGCAGTACTTC.

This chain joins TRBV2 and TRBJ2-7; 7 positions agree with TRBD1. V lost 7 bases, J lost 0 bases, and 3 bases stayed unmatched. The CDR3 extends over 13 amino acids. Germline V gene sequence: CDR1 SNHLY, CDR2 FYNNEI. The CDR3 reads CASIGDSSYEQYF. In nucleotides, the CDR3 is TGTGCCAGCATTGGGGACAGCTCCTACGAGCAGTACTTC.

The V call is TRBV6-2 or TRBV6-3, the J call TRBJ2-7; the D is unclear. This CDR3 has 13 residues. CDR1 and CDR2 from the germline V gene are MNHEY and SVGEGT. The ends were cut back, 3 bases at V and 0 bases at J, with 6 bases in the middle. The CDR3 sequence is CASSYLNSYEQYF. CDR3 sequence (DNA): TGTGCCAGCAGTTATTTAAACTCCTACGAGCAGTACTTC.

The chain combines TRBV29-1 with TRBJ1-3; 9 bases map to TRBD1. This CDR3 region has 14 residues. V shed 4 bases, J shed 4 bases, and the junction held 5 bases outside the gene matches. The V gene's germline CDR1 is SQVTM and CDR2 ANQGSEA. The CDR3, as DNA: TGCAGCGTTGGGGACAGGGAAATCGGAAACACCATATATTTT. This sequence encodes CSVGDREIGNTIYF.

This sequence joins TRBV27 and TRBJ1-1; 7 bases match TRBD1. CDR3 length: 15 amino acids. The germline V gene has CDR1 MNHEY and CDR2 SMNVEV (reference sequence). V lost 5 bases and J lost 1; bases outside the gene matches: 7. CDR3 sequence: CASSLGTARNTEAFF. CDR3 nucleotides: TGTGCCAGCAGTCTTGGGACAGCAAGGAACACTGAAGCTTTCTTT.

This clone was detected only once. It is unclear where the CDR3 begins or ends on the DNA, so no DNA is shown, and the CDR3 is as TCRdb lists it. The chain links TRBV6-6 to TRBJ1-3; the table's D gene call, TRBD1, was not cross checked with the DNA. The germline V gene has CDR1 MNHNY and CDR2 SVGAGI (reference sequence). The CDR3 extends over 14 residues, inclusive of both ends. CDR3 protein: CASSSSTGGNTIYF.

DNA of the CDR3: TGTGCCACCAGTGACCCCGGGGGGGGGCGGGGAGATACGCAGTATTTT. Protein: CATSDPGGGRGDTQYF. The chain links TRBV24-1 to TRBJ2-3; TRBD2 matches 8 bases. Germline-derived CDR1 and CDR2 are KGHDR and SFDVKD. CDR3 length equals 16 residues. With 4 bases clipped from V and 5 bases from J, the junction kept 10 bases outside the gene matches.

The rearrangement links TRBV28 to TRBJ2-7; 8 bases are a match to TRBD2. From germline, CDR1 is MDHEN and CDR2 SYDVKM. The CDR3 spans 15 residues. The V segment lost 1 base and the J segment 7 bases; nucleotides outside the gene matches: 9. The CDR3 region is CASSLSNRGGREQYF. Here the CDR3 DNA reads TGTGCCAGCAGTTTATCTAACCGGGGGGGCAGGGAGCAGTACTTC.